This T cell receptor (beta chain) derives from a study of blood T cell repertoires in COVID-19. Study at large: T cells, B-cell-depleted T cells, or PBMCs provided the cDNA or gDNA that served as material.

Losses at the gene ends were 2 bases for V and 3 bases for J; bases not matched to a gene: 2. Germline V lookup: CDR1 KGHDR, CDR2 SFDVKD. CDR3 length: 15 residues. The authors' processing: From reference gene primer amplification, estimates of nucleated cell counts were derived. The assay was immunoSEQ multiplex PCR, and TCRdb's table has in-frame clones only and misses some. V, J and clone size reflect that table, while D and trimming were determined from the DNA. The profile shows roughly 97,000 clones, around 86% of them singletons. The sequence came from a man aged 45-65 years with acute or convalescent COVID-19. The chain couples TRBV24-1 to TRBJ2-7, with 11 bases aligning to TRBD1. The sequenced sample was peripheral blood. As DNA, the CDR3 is TGTGCCACCAGTGATTCGGGGACAGGGGGCTACGAGCAGTACTTC. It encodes CATSDSGTGGYEQYF.